This T cell receptor beta chain was recovered during a study of cytomegalovirus exposure and HLA in healthy donors. This clone was counted between two and nine times. In the PCR, 60 Vbeta and 13 Jbeta primers were used. Libraries were prepared by immunoSEQ multiplex PCR; TCRdb keeps only in-frame clonotypes and omits some of them. Counted here are roughly 160,000 clones, about 72% occurring once; the ten biggest clones make up approximately 2.1%. The CDR3 has 14 residues. CDR1 and CDR2 (germline): SNHLY, FYNNEI. V gave up 4 bases and J gave up 6 bases; unmatched junction bases: 5. This sequence was found in a man over 45 in good health and CMV-seropositive. The sample consisted of PBMCs. The chain uses TRBV2 and TRBJ2-7, with 11 bases that match TRBD2. The DNA of the CDR3 is TGTGCCAGCAGTGTGACTAGCGGGGCATCCGAGCAGTACTTC. This sequence encodes CASSVTSGASEQYF.